This is a list of T cell receptor beta chains from one sample in a study of CD8 T cells in Susac syndrome. TCRdb called the immunoSEQ multiplex PCR reads again in MiXCR, with one record for every CDR3 protein. Found here are about 180,000 distinct CDR3 sequences, 90% to 96% of them singletons; the top ten hold approximately 0.09%. Sequencing input: CD4+ T cells from PBMCs. These receptors were taken from a human donor with multiple sclerosis. Both conserved end residues are part of each CDR3. D genes are given only for firm matches. Size values are once, few and many counts, or a class for expanded clones, and some rows have none.

V	size	D	J	CDR3	DNA
TRBV29-1	.	.	TRBJ2-7	CSVGGNYEQYF	TGCAGCGTAGGAGGGAACTACGAGCAGTACTTC
TRBV9	.	TRBD1	TRBJ1-2	CASSQPGTGDGYTF	TGTGCCAGCAGCCAACCCGGGACAGGGGATGGCTACACCTTC
TRBV6-5	.	.	TRBJ1-1	CASSSGIMNTEAFF	TGTGCCAGCAGTTCCGGAATCATGAACACTGAAGCTTTCTTT
TRBV20-1	.	TRBD1	TRBJ2-7	CSADTGGAYPHEQYF	TGCAGTGCTGATACAGGGGGCGCCTACCCCCACGAGCAGTACTTC
TRBV9	once	.	TRBJ2-7	CASSEGYGRGEDEQYF	TGTGCCAGCAGCGAGGGTTATGGCCGGGGAGAAGACGAGCAGTACTTC
TRBV3-1	.	.	TRBJ2-1	CASSRDRMFYNEQFF	TGTGCCAGCAGCCGTGACAGGATGTTTTACAATGAGCAGTTCTTC
TRBV9	.	TRBD2	TRBJ2-3	CASSVVASGFPTDTQYF	TGTGCCAGCAGCGTAGTGGCTAGCGGGTTCCCCACAGATACGCAGTATTTT
TRBV12-3/TRBV12-4	.	TRBD1	TRBJ2-7	CASRDSPSYEQYF	TGTGCCAGCCGGGACAGTCCCTCCTACGAGCAGTACTTC
TRBV5-1	.	TRBD2	TRBJ2-3	CASSPQTSGTTDTQYF	TGCGCCAGCAGCCCCCAGACTAGCGGGACCACAGATACGCAGTATTTT
TRBV6-6	once	TRBD2	TRBJ2-6	CASWGGGAGANVLTF	TGTGCCAGCTGGGGGGGAGGGGCTGGGGCCAACGTCCTGACTTTC
TRBV10-2	once	.	TRBJ2-7	CAGTDRQGGEQYF	TGCGCCGGCACGGATCGACAGGGAGGAGAGCAGTACTTC
TRBV18	once	TRBD1	TRBJ2-3	CASSTGTGDTDTQYF	TGTGCCAGCTCAACCGGGACAGGAGATACAGATACGCAGTATTTT
TRBV29-1	.	TRBD1	TRBJ1-1	CSVGWGITGAAFF	TGCAGCGTTGGATGGGGGATTACAGGGGCCGCTTTCTTT
TRBV5-6	.	.	TRBJ2-2	CASKRVPGELFF	TGTGCGTCCAAGCGTGTTCCCGGGGAGCTGTTTTTT
TRBV29-1	.	.	TRBJ1-1	CSGYENTEAFF	TGCAGCGGTTACGAGAACACTGAAGCTTTCTTT
TRBV7-2	.	.	TRBJ2-4	CASSAQGYLAKNIQYF	TGTGCCAGCAGCGCACAGGGTTATCTAGCCAAAAACATTCAGTACTTC
TRBV29-1	few	.	TRBJ2-4	CSVALGKRDTSDQYF	TGCAGCGTCGCCCTCGGCAAGCGGGACACCTCGGATCAGTACTTC
TRBV12-3/TRBV12-4	.	TRBD1	TRBJ1-5	CASSLDRAKPQHF	TGTGCCAGCAGCCTGGACAGGGCGAAGCCCCAGCATTTT
TRBV7-2	.	.	TRBJ2-5	CASSQTRETQYF	TGTGCCAGCAGCCAAACAAGGGAGACCCAGTACTTC
TRBV10-3	.	.	TRBJ2-7	CAISPLGYEQYF	TGTGCCATCAGCCCGTTAGGTTACGAGCAGTACTTC
TRBV7-2	.	TRBD2	TRBJ2-3	CASSAGTSGADTQYF	TGTGCCAGCAGCGCAGGGACTAGCGGGGCAGATACGCAGTATTTT
TRBV5-1	.	.	TRBJ2-7	CASSLPAGNEQYF	TGCGCCAGCAGCTTGCCGGCTGGAAACGAGCAGTACTTC